This T cell receptor (beta chain) was captured in a study of shared clonotypes between healthy human individuals. The wider study: A donor's plate count was three for CD4 naive and three for CD4 memory; CD8 naive had two and CD8 memory one.

With 3 bases clipped from V and 4 bases from J, the junction kept 6 bases outside the gene matches. The CDR3 extends over 14 amino acids. Per germline, CDR1 ENHRY and CDR2 SYGVKD. TCRdb's copy holds only in-frame clones and misses some; the assay was immunoSEQ multiplex PCR. The sample includes about 820,000 clones, 85% to 95% seen only once; the top ten take under 30%. CD45RO-negative CD8 cells positively selected for CCR7 made up the naive population, which excluded terminally differentiated effector memory CD45RA+ cells. Findings of the study overall: Unshared clonotypes carried lower generation probabilities than those common to all four donors. Blood was the sole source, and tissue repertoires probably differ.

About this clone itself: What it recognizes is unknown.

This chain joins TRBV10-3 and TRBJ2-7, with 7 positions matching TRBD2. This receptor was identified in a man aged 25 to 40 in good health. The sequencing input was naive CD8+ T cells sorted from blood. DNA for the CDR3: TGTGCCATCAGTGAAAGCGGGGCAGGATACGAGCAGTACTTC. It codes for CAISESGAGYEQYF.